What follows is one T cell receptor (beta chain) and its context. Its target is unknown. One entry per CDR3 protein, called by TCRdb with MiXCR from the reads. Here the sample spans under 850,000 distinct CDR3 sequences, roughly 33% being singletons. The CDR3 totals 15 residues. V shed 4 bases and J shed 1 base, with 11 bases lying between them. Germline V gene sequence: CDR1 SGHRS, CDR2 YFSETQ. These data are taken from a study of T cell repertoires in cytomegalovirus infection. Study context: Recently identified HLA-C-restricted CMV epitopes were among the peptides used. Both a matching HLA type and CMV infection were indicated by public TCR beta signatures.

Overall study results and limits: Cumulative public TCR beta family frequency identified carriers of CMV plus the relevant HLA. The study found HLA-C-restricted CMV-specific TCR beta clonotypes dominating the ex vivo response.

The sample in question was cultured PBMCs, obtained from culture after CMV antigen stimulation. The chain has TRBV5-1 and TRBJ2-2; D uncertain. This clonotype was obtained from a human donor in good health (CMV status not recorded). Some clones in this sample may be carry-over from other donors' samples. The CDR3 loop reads CASSADGRNTGELFF. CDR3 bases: TGCGCCAGCAGCGCGGACGGTAGGAACACCGGGGAGCTGTTTTTT. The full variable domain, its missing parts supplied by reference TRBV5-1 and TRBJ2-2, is KAGVTQTPRYLIKTRGQQVTLSCSPISGHRSVSWYQQTPGQGLQFLFEYFSETQRNKGNFPGRFSGRQFSNSRSEMNVSTLELGDSALYLCASSADGRNTGELFFGEGSRLTVL.